The 29 T cell receptor beta chains reported below all come from one sample, sequenced in a study of cytomegalovirus exposure and HLA in healthy donors. This PCR relied on a set of 60 Vbeta primers and 13 Jbeta primers. TCRdb's copy holds only in-frame clones and misses some; the assay was immunoSEQ multiplex PCR. The table shows 150,000 to 160,000 clones, with more than 60% occurring only once. Sequenced material: PBMCs. The receptors were gathered from a woman in her 40s in good health and CMV-seronegative.

This chain uses TRBV5-1 with TRBJ2-7; TRBD1 is a possible D gene (6 bases). Trimming took off 5 bases at V and 1 base at J, with 13 bases between the two ends. CDR3 length: 14 amino acids. Germline assignment: CDR1 SGHRS and CDR2 YFSETQ. The CDR3 here is CASSNQDSSYEQYF. The CDR3 nucleotides read TGCGCCAGCAGTAATCAGGACAGTTCCTACGAGCAGTACTTC.

Worth noting for this clone: Other DNA sequences in the sample encode the same CDR3. The chain couples TRBV7-9 to TRBJ1-1; 11 bases map to TRBD1. With 1 base clipped from V and 5 bases from J, the junction kept 0 bases outside the gene matches. This CDR3 spans 14 amino acids. Germline assignment: CDR1 SEHNR and CDR2 FQNEAQ (reference sequence). CDR3 region: CASSLGDRGTEAFF. As DNA, the CDR3 is TGTGCCAGCAGCTTAGGGGACAGGGGGACTGAAGCTTTCTTT.

The chain joins TRBV28 to TRBJ2-5; 9 bases align to TRBD2. The germline V gene has CDR1 MDHEN and CDR2 SYDVKM. The CDR3 runs 17 residues. The V and J ends lost 4 bases and 3 bases, in that order; junction bases with no gene match: 12. The CDR3 region is CASSSYLSGSGEETQYF. Written as DNA, the CDR3 is TGTGCCAGCAGTTCGTACCTTAGCGGGAGTGGGGAAGAGACCCAGTACTTC.

This sequence joins TRBV10-1 and TRBJ2-1; TRBD2 aligns across 10 bases. The germline gives CDR1 WNHNN, CDR2 SYGVQD (reference sequence). There are 15 residues in the CDR3. With 2 bases clipped from V and 7 bases from J, the junction kept 5 bases outside the gene matches. The DNA of the CDR3 is TGCGCCAGCAGTGAGCCGACTAGCGGGTTAAATGAGCAGTTCTTC. Its translation: CASSEPTSGLNEQFF.

The V gene is TRBV5-1, the J gene TRBJ2-1; D remains ambiguous. V was cut by 4 bases and J by 7 bases, with 15 bases left in between. The CDR3 totals 14 residues. CDR1 and CDR2 (germline): SGHRS, YFSETQ. CDR3 loop: CASSLPPVLNEQFF. Written as DNA, the CDR3 is TGCGCCAGCAGCCTCCCACCGGTCCTGAATGAGCAGTTCTTC.

The chain uses TRBV7-9 and TRBJ2-1, with TRBD2 identical over 14 bases. CDR1 is SEHNR, CDR2 FQNEAQ, per germline (reference sequence). The CDR3 spans 16 residues. The V and J ends lost 3 bases and 9 bases, in that order; junction bases with no gene match: 7. CDR3 region: CASSLGLAGEGGEQFF. CDR3 nucleotide sequence: TGTGCCAGCAGCTTGGGACTAGCGGGAGAAGGGGGTGAGCAGTTCTTC.

The sample holds a few counts of this clone. The sample has other DNA sequences that encode this CDR3 too. This chain joins TRBV5-1 and TRBJ2-1, with 12 positions matching TRBD2. This CDR3 is built from 14 residues. J lost 5 bases, V lost 5 bases, and 2 bases had no gene match. Germline V gives CDR1 SGHRS, CDR2 YFSETQ. CDR3 amino acids: CASRGLAGHNEQFF. The CDR3, as DNA: TGCGCCAGCAGGGGACTAGCGGGCCACAATGAGCAGTTCTTC.

V gene TRBV7-2 combines with J gene TRBJ2-7, with 8 bases aligning to TRBD2. Germline V CDR1 and CDR2: SGHTA, FQGNSA. The V gene end was trimmed by 3 bases and the J gene end by 0 bases; junction bases not matched to a gene: 4. The length of the CDR3 is 15 residues. The CDR3 sequence: CASSFRGGNSYEQYF. Written as DNA, the CDR3 is TGTGCCAGCAGCTTCCGCGGGGGGAACTCCTACGAGCAGTACTTC.

This chain joins TRBV5-1 and TRBJ1-4; no clear D. Germline lookup yields CDR1 SGHRS and CDR2 YFSETQ. Trimming stripped 5 bases from V and 2 bases from J, with 16 bases between. This CDR3 is 16 amino acids long. In nucleotides, the CDR3 is TGCGCCAGCAGAGCAAATAGCGGGCCTACTAATGAAAAACTGTTTTTT. Protein: CASRANSGPTNEKLFF.

The rearrangement joins TRBV27 to TRBJ1-5; 8 positions agree with TRBD1. This CDR3 has 17 amino acids. Germline V CDR1 and CDR2: MNHEY, SMNVEV (reference sequence). V lost 4 bases to trimming and J lost 0 bases; unmatched junction nucleotides: 8. CDR3 DNA: TGTGCCAGCAGTTCGCGACAGGGGCGATATAGCAATCAGCCCCAGCATTTT. This encodes CASSSRQGRYSNQPQHF.

The chain is built from TRBV7-8 and TRBJ1-6; 7 bases agree with TRBD1. There are 16 residues in the CDR3. Germline V lookup: CDR1 SGHVS, CDR2 FQNEAQ. V lost 4 bases and J lost 6; bases outside the gene matches: 9. The CDR3 sequence is CASSSLQGSGNSPLHF. CDR3 in DNA: TGTGCCAGCAGCTCCTTACAGGGGTCGGGTAATTCACCCCTCCACTTT.

The V gene is TRBV11-3, the J gene TRBJ2-2; D may be TRBD1 (6 bases). V lost 0 bases, J lost 5 bases, and 13 bases lay in between. The CDR3 length is 16 residues. CDR1 SGHNT and CDR2 YENEEA come from the germline V gene. CDR3: CASSLDGTLSTGELFF. In nucleotides, the CDR3 is TGTGCCAGCAGCTTAGACGGGACATTGAGTACCGGGGAGCTGTTTTTT.

The rearrangement joins TRBV7-9 to TRBJ2-7; no clear D gene. V dropped 5 bases and J dropped 4 bases, with 15 bases sitting between them. Germline V gene lookup returns CDR1 SEHNR and CDR2 FQNEAQ (reference sequence). The CDR3 is 14 residues long. Here the CDR3 DNA reads TGTGCCAGCAGCCCCACGGTCCTGAGTTACGAGCAGTACTTC. Residues: CASSPTVLSYEQYF.

The chain links TRBV18 to TRBJ1-6; the match to TRBD1 covers 8 bases. Per the germline V gene, CDR1 is KGHSH and CDR2 is LQKENI. The J segment lost 13 bases and the V segment lost 3 bases, leaving 5 bases of the junction unmatched. The CDR3 length is 13 residues. The CDR3 nucleotides are TGTGCCAGCTCACCTAGCCGGGACAGGCCCCTCCACTTT. Its translation: CASSPSRDRPLHF.

The chain joins TRBV5-1 to TRBJ1-6; a weak D match, TRBD1 (5 bases). Trimming took off 3 bases at V and 10 bases at J, with 14 bases between the two ends. The CDR3 has 14 amino acids. Germline CDR1 SGHRS, CDR2 YFSETQ. The CDR3 sequence is CASSSSRDQSPLHF. In DNA form, the CDR3 reads TGCGCCAGCAGCTCGAGCAGGGATCAATCACCCCTCCACTTT.

The V call is TRBV2, the J call TRBJ2-7; maybe TRBD2 (7 bases). The CDR3 covers 16 residues. V was shortened by 6 bases and J by 0 bases, with 18 bases between the two germline ends. CDR1 is SNHLY and CDR2 is FYNNEI in the germline V gene. CDR3 in amino acids: CASSALEGGSSYEQYF. The CDR3 region has the DNA TGTGCCAGCAGCGCGCTTGAGGGGGGGAGCTCCTACGAGCAGTACTTC. Looking up the rest from reference TRBV2 and TRBJ2-7 gives the full variable domain: EPEVTQTPSHQVTQMGQEVILRCVPISNHLYFYWYRQILGQKVEFLVSFYNNEISEKSEIFDDQFSVERPDGSNFTLKIRSTKLEDSAMYFCASSALEGGSSYEQYFGPGTRLTVT.

The J gene is TRBJ2-7, the V gene TRBV5-4; D may be TRBD1 (6 bases). With 0 bases removed from V and 2 bases from J, the gap between germline ends came to 18 bases. The CDR3 totals 17 residues. Germline CDR1 reads SGHNT; CDR2 reads YYREEE (reference sequence). The CDR3, as DNA: TGTGCCAGCAGCTTGGGGGGGCTAGGACGGTGGCCCTACGAGCAGTACTTC. Translating it yields CASSLGGLGRWPYEQYF.

V gene TRBV6-6 combines with J gene TRBJ1-2; possible D gene TRBD1, 6 bases. Germline assignment: CDR1 MNHNY and CDR2 SVGAGI (reference sequence). This CDR3 region has 16 residues. V gave up 6 bases and J gave up 6 bases, with 23 bases separating them. The DNA of the CDR3 is TGTGCCAGCAGCTTGACAGGATCCCTAACCTCCCATGGCTACACCTTC. Amino acid sequence: CASSLTGSLTSHGYTF.

The genes are TRBV19 and TRBJ1-3; possible D gene TRBD1, 6 bases. The CDR3 runs 14 residues. Trimming took 5 bases from V and 2 from J, leaving 10 bases between them. The germline CDR1 and CDR2 sequences are LNHDA and SQIVND (reference sequence). The CDR3 nucleotides read TGTGCCAGTAGTGAACAGGGTCCTGGAAACACCATATATTTT. This encodes CASSEQGPGNTIYF.

This clone has only one observation. V and J are TRBV28 and TRBJ1-5; D perhaps matches TRBD1 (6 bases). This CDR3 comprises 13 residues. Per the germline V gene, CDR1 is MDHEN and CDR2 is SYDVKM. V shed 8 bases and J shed 2 bases, with 10 bases lying between them. As DNA, the CDR3 is TGTGCCAGCCATAGACAGGGCAATCAGCCCCAGCATTTT. Protein: CASHRQGNQPQHF. The full variable domain, its missing parts supplied by reference TRBV28 and TRBJ1-5, is DVKVTQSSRYLVKRTGEKVFLECVQDMDHENMFWYRQDPGLGLRLIYFSYDVKMKEKGDIPEGYSVSREKKERFSLILESASTNQTSMYLCASHRQGNQPQHFGDGTRLSIL.

This clone was seen a single time. The chain couples TRBV27 to TRBJ2-3; 11 bases line up with TRBD1. Looked up from germline, CDR1 is MNHEY and CDR2 is SMNVEV (reference sequence). J lost 3 bases, V lost 2 bases, and 4 bases had no gene match. The CDR3 has 16 residues. The CDR3 sequence is CASSLGQGALTDTQYF. CDR3 DNA: TGTGCCAGCAGTTTAGGACAGGGGGCGCTTACAGATACGCAGTATTTT.

The chain recombines TRBV7-6 with TRBJ2-5; TRBD2 agrees at 8 bases. This CDR3 has 16 amino acids. Germline CDR1 and CDR2: SGHVS and FNYEAQ. V shed 7 bases and J 3 bases; nucleotides not matched to a gene: 13. The CDR3: CASNGGGTPEEETQYF. CDR3 in DNA: TGTGCCAGCAACGGGGGGGGAACCCCAGAGGAAGAGACCCAGTACTTC. Combining the CDR3 with reference TRBV7-6 and TRBJ2-5 gives the whole variable domain GAGVSQSPRYKVTKRGQDVALRCDPISGHVSLYWYRQALGQGPEFLTYFNYEAQQDKSGLPNDRFSAERPEGSISTLTIQRTEQRDSAMYRCASNGGGTPEEETQYFGPGTRLLVL.

The V gene is TRBV10-2, the J gene TRBJ2-5; no clear D gene. This CDR3 is built from 15 residues. CDR1 is WSHSY, CDR2 SAAADI, per germline. The V end lost 0 bases, the J end lost 0 bases, and 8 bases lay between the germline ends. CDR3 coding DNA: TGCGCCAGCAGTGAGTCATGGTCAGACCAAGAGACCCAGTACTTC. Translating gives CASSESWSDQETQYF.

This clone appeared once. This rearrangement joins TRBV7-8 to TRBJ1-6, with a possible D match to TRBD1 (5 bases). This CDR3 has 13 amino acids. Trimming removed 4 bases from V and 9 bases from J, with 10 bases in between. Germline CDR1 SGHVS, CDR2 FQNEAQ. The CDR3 region is CASSSGVRSPLHF. DNA for the CDR3: TGTGCCAGCAGCTCGGGGGTCCGTTCACCCCTCCACTTT.

The V call is TRBV2, the J call TRBJ2-3; 13 nucleotides agree with TRBD2. This CDR3 has 15 amino acids. V was clipped by 7 bases and J by 4 bases; unmatched bases: 5. Germline CDR1 SNHLY, CDR2 FYNNEI. The CDR3: CASMGTSGVADTQYF. CDR3 DNA sequence: TGTGCCAGCATGGGGACTAGCGGGGTCGCAGATACGCAGTATTTT.

The CDR3 DNA reads TGTGCCTGGAGTACAGGAAAGAACACCGGGGAGCTGTTTTTT. Amino acid sequence: CAWSTGKNTGELFF. V is TRBV30 and J is TRBJ2-2; a possible D gene is TRBD1 (5 bases). The CDR3 has 14 amino acids. Germline CDR1 and CDR2: GTSNPN and SVGIG (reference sequence). V lost 2 bases, J lost 1 base, and 8 bases lay in between.

This clone was counted once. V and J are TRBV7-9 and TRBJ1-2, with D unresolved. V was cut by 1 base and J by 6 bases, with 12 bases left in between. Per germline, CDR1 SEHNR and CDR2 FQNEAQ (reference sequence). The CDR3 has 14 amino acids. CDR3 sequence: CASSLGEGLDGYTF. The CDR3, as DNA: TGTGCCAGCAGCTTAGGGGAGGGTCTCGATGGCTACACCTTC.

The genes are TRBV29-1 and TRBJ1-2; TRBD1 matches 8 bases. This CDR3 has 11 residues. The ends lost 7 bases at V and 7 bases at J; junction bases unmatched: 5. CDR1 SQVTM and CDR2 ANQGSEA come from the germline V gene. This chain's CDR3 is CSGGTGPGYTF. The CDR3 DNA reads as TGCAGCGGGGGGACAGGCCCTGGCTACACCTTC.

The chain recombines TRBV6-5 with TRBJ2-7, with 8 bases fitting TRBD1. Trimming removed 0 bases from V and 2 bases from J; junction bases left unmatched: 6. Germline V gives CDR1 MNHEY, CDR2 SVGAGI. This CDR3 comprises 16 residues. CDR3 amino acids: CASSYSPGQAPYEQYF. CDR3 bases: TGTGCCAGCAGTTACTCGCCGGGACAGGCCCCCTACGAGCAGTACTTC.